The 19 T cell receptor beta chains presented below share a single source sample, sequenced in a study of cytomegalovirus exposure and HLA in healthy donors. Vbeta (60) and Jbeta (13) primers were used in the PCR. The assay was immunoSEQ multiplex PCR, and TCRdb's table has in-frame clones only and misses some. The sample comprises hundreds of thousands of clones, about 88% of which are singletons, and roughly 0.26% rests with the top ten. Sequencing used PBMCs. The receptor set was obtained from a girl aged 2-10 years in good health and CMV-seronegative.

The rearrangement joins TRBV5-1 to TRBJ2-7; tentative D call: TRBD2 (5 bases). V was clipped by 7 bases and J by 4 bases, with 6 bases between them. The CDR3 length is 10 residues. Germline CDR1 and CDR2: SGHRS and YFSETQ. This CDR3 reads CASRGYEQYF. The CDR3 nucleotides read TGCGCCAGCCGGGGTTACGAGCAGTACTTC.

This chain joins TRBV4-1 and TRBJ2-1; a possible D gene is TRBD2 (5 bases). The CDR3 loop spans 16 amino acids. The germline CDR1 and CDR2 sequences are MGHRA and YSYEKL. V was shortened by 0 bases and J by 2 bases, with 11 bases between the two germline ends. CDR3 residues: CASSQDEAEPYNEQFF. CDR3 DNA sequence: TGCGCCAGCAGCCAAGACGAAGCGGAACCCTACAATGAGCAGTTCTTC.

This chain joins TRBV25-1 and TRBJ2-5; D is possibly TRBD1 (6 bases). V lost 10 bases, J lost 9 bases, and 21 bases lay in between. This CDR3 contains 13 residues. Germline loops: CDR1 MGHDK, CDR2 SYGVNS. The CDR3 DNA is TGTGCCACCCGAACAGGGCAACTGGGGGCCCAGTACTTC. Residues: CATRTGQLGAQYF.

J is TRBJ2-3 and V is TRBV4-1, with TRBD2 identical over 11 bases. V lost 0 bases, J lost 8 bases, and 10 bases stayed unmatched. The CDR3 extends over 17 amino acids. CDR1 is MGHRA and CDR2 is YSYEKL in the germline V gene. The CDR3 loop reads CASSQDRLAGGLGTQYF. DNA of the CDR3: TGCGCCAGCAGCCAAGATCGGCTAGCGGGAGGTTTAGGTACGCAGTATTTT.

The chain joins TRBV28 to TRBJ1-5; D is possibly TRBD1 (6 bases). The length of the CDR3 is 16 residues. Per the germline V gene, CDR1 is MDHEN and CDR2 is SYDVKM. V was trimmed by 7 bases and J by 0 bases, leaving 16 bases between them. Here the CDR3 DNA reads TGTGCCAGCACCTTAAGGACAGCCTTTAGCAATCAGCCCCAGCATTTT. Protein sequence: CASTLRTAFSNQPQHF.

The V call is TRBV7-6, the J call TRBJ2-3, with a possible D match to TRBD2 (5 bases). From germline, CDR1 is SGHVS and CDR2 FNYEAQ. V lost 1 base to trimming and J lost 2 bases, with 10 bases between them. The length of the CDR3 is 15 residues. The CDR3 DNA is TGTGCCAGCAGCTTAGTCGGGGTACCCACAGATACGCAGTATTTT. This sequence encodes CASSLVGVPTDTQYF.

This chain uses TRBV30 with TRBJ2-1, with D perhaps TRBD1 (6 bases). The CDR3 sequence is 14 residues long. Deletions cut 7 bases from V and 2 bases from J, with 15 bases between. Germline-derived CDR1 and CDR2 are GTSNPN and SVGIG (reference sequence). The CDR3 loop is CASNPGHTYNEQFF. The CDR3, as DNA: TGTGCCTCGAATCCGGGACACACCTACAATGAGCAGTTCTTC.

In its sample, this clone was seen a few times. The rearrangement links TRBV13 to TRBJ2-2, with TRBD2 matching over 8 bases. The germline V gene has CDR1 PRHDT and CDR2 FYEKMQ (reference sequence). CDR3 length equals 14 residues. V shed 5 bases and J 7 bases; nucleotides not matched to a gene: 6. The CDR3 here is CASSLVAGIGELFF. The CDR3 nucleotides are TGTGCCAGCAGCCTCGTAGCGGGAATCGGGGAGCTGTTTTTT.

The J gene is TRBJ1-2, the V gene TRBV11-2; no definite D call. Germline lookup yields CDR1 SGHAT and CDR2 FQNNGV. V was trimmed by 0 bases and J by 6 bases, leaving 11 bases between them. This CDR3 is built from 14 residues. The CDR3 sequence is CASSLDRTSNGYTF. CDR3 bases: TGTGCCAGCAGCTTAGATCGAACTTCGAATGGCTACACCTTC.

The rearrangement joins TRBV6-5 to TRBJ2-7, with D unresolved. The V end lost 6 bases, the J end lost 6 bases, and 18 bases lay between the germline ends. The CDR3 has 14 residues. Germline V gene sequence: CDR1 MNHEY, CDR2 SVGAGI. CDR3 bases: TGTGCCAGCAGCCCTTTGAGGCTGACGGCCGAGCAGTACTTC. This translates into CASSPLRLTAEQYF.

The genes are TRBV11-2 and TRBJ1-2, with 10 bases matching TRBD1. V lost 1 base to trimming and J lost 5 bases; unmatched junction nucleotides: 13. CDR1 is SGHAT and CDR2 is FQNNGV in the germline V gene. The CDR3 has 18 amino acids. The CDR3 sequence: CASSLGDRGKTHPYGYTF. The CDR3, as DNA: TGTGCCAGCAGCTTAGGGGACAGGGGAAAAACCCACCCATATGGCTACACCTTC.

The chain joins TRBV4-2 to TRBJ2-5; D may be TRBD2 (7 bases). CDR1 and CDR2 from the germline V gene are LGHNA and YNFKEQ. The CDR3 has 16 amino acids. The ends were cut back, 0 bases at V and 2 bases at J, with 13 bases in the middle. Here the CDR3 DNA reads TGTGCCAGCAGCCAAGATCGGGGGGCAGGGCAAGAGACCCAGTACTTC. It codes for CASSQDRGAGQETQYF.

The V and J genes are TRBV11-2 and TRBJ1-1; weak D call: TRBD1 (5 bases). There are 17 residues in the CDR3. Trimming took off 1 base at V and 6 bases at J, with 21 bases between the two ends. Germline V gene lookup returns CDR1 SGHAT and CDR2 FQNNGV. The CDR3 sequence is CASSLVGQASGDAEAFF. The CDR3 DNA reads TGTGCCAGCAGCTTAGTCGGGCAGGCCTCGGGGGACGCTGAAGCTTTCTTT.

The chain is built from TRBV7-9 and TRBJ1-4; TRBD1 matches at 7 bases. Germline V gives CDR1 SEHNR, CDR2 FQNEAQ (reference sequence). Trimming took 8 bases from V and 8 from J; bases not matched to a gene: 11. This CDR3 is 14 amino acids long. CDR3 in amino acids: CASGGETGREKLFF. The CDR3 region has the DNA TGTGCCAGCGGGGGAGAGACAGGGCGGGAAAAACTGTTTTTT.

The V and J genes are TRBV10-3 and TRBJ2-7; tentatively, D is TRBD1 (6 bases). The CDR3 has 12 residues. From germline, CDR1 is ENHRY and CDR2 SYGVKD. V was pared by 10 bases and J by 3 bases, with 13 bases between. In nucleotides, the CDR3 is TGTGCCACCCTGACAGGACACTACGAGCAGTACTTC. This encodes CATLTGHYEQYF.

This chain uses TRBV5-1 with TRBJ2-7; tentatively, D is TRBD2 (7 bases). The CDR3 loop spans 16 amino acids. CDR1 is SGHRS and CDR2 is YFSETQ in the germline V gene. The V and J ends lost 0 bases and 1 base respectively, with 14 bases between them. CDR3 in DNA: TGCGCCAGCAGCTTGGAGATAGGGGGGGAGTCCTACGAGCAGTACTTC. Its protein product is CASSLEIGGESYEQYF.

The rearrangement uses TRBV6-5 and TRBJ2-3; 10 bases are shared with TRBD2. Germline V gives CDR1 MNHEY, CDR2 SVGAGI. The CDR3 has 14 residues. Germline trimming cut 8 bases from V and 5 bases from J; bases unmatched to any gene: 7. Here the CDR3 DNA reads TGTGCCAGCCAGCGGGGGGGCCGTGTAGATACGCAGTATTTT. Translating it yields CASQRGGRVDTQYF.

The V and J genes are TRBV2 and TRBJ1-2, with a weak D call TRBD1 (5 bases). The V end was cut by 6 bases, the J end by 8 bases, with 13 bases between. Germline CDR1 SNHLY, CDR2 FYNNEI. This CDR3 contains 12 residues. CDR3 bases: TGTGCCAGCAGAGGGGTGGATCGGGGCTACACCTTC. Translating it yields CASRGVDRGYTF.

V usage is TRBV27 and J usage is TRBJ2-4, with 9 bases aligning to TRBD1. Losses at the gene ends were 5 bases for V and 0 bases for J; bases not matched to a gene: 14. The germline V gene has CDR1 MNHEY and CDR2 SMNVEV (reference sequence). The CDR3 sequence is 19 residues long. The CDR3 DNA reads TGTGCCAGCAGTCCGCTGACAGGGGGGGATTTGCTAGCCAAAAACATTCAGTACTTC. It specifies CASSPLTGGDLLAKNIQYF.